The present TCR beta chain was sequenced within a study of regulatory T cells in long-lasting Graves disease (dated by TCRdb to the early 2020s). Background for the entire study: Patients with newly diagnosed Graves' disease had been on antithyroid drugs for under 3 months. Persistent Graves' disease patients were compared with newly diagnosed Graves' disease patients by peripheral blood TCR sequencing and RNA sequencing. A total of some 35 samples underwent TCR sequencing: about 13 from persistent and roughly 20 from newly diagnosed Graves' disease patients. The study was conducted in China and was registered as a clinical trial.

The time point tag for this specimen amounts to: newly diagnosed GD, antithyroid drugs for less than 3 months. For both TCR sequencing and RNA sequencing, RNA was extracted from PBMCs in TRIzol. The diagnosis of Graves' disease followed American Thyroid Association guidelines. Patients were recruited from an endocrinology department in Xi'an, China. Each patient gave around 9.2 milliliters of peripheral blood, collected in an EDTA anticoagulant tube. Ficoll Paque Plus density gradient separation was used to isolate PBMCs, and no further T cell sorting was done. An Agilent 2100 Bioanalyzer and agarose gel were used to check RNA quality, while a NanoDrop 2000 measured RNA concentration. From the germline V gene, CDR1 is SGHTA and CDR2 is FQGTGA. Trimming at the junction amounts to 5 bases on V and 9 bases on J, and the germline ends lie 11 bases apart. The CDR3 sequence holds 12 residues, the cysteine and phenylalanine included. Just the 36-base CDR3 DNA is kept, in frame starting at base 1.

The sample holds a few counts of this clonotype. The antigen it recognizes is unknown. The sample holds no much larger clone one base away, and base qualities are not on file. Libraries were built with multiplex PCR. TCRdb lists the instrument as Illumina HiSeq 4000. iRepertoire HTBI primers and Arm-PCR amplification of CDR3 regions were used to construct TCR beta libraries. Gel purification was performed on PCR products prior to sequencing. In the authors' own workflow: Gene usage analysis of CDR3 amino acid clonotypes relied on the 55 to 80 TRBV and over 13 TRBJ segments identified across samples. COPE and FqMerger were used to merge filtered high-quality paired reads into contigs. BLAST was used to align contigs to the IMGT TRBV, TRBD and TRBJ reference genes, and CDR3 was defined following IMGT. Clonotypes above 0.1% frequency were classified as highly expanded clones. Shannon entropy served as the measure of repertoire diversity, while the Gini coefficient captured V-J evenness. A clonotype was considered public if more than one individual shared it. The public reads were run again by TCRdb, first through fastp at Q25 and then through MiXCR, and only productive beta chains were kept. For every CDR3 protein sequence, its rows merge into one entry that carries the most common genes and DNA. TCRdb, not the original authors, processed these V and J calls. The sample includes 400,000 to 550,000 distinct CDR3 sequences, with over 15% observed a single time. Together, the top ten hold roughly a tenth of the sample.

Broader findings and caveats from the paper: Sequencing and analysis were restricted to the TCR beta chain. Lower TCR Shannon entropy and fewer highly expanded clones were observed in persistent Graves' disease patients than in newly diagnosed patients, which suggested clonal expansion. Only peripheral blood was studied, because thyroid tissue, the primary lesion, was inaccessible. The authors acknowledged the small sample size as a limitation that may reduce accuracy. TRBV28, TRBJ1-2 and TRBJ2-5 were preferentially used in persistent disease, while TRBV20-1 and TRBJ2-1 were favored in newly diagnosed disease. Patients with persistent disease shared more public clonotypes (approximately 2,500) than newly diagnosed patients did (around 980).

The same data also contributed to another study, on T cells in Graves' hyperthyroidism and ophthalmopathy. The second source states: Stable Graves' hyperthyroidism was defined as no progression to ophthalmopathy during 18 months of follow-up. Hyperthyroidism patients were newly diagnosed, had a disease duration of under 2 months, and were aged 18 to 65 years. Any patient with an uncontrolled infection, another autoimmune disease, pregnancy or lactation was excluded. Diagnoses were based on clinical symptoms, serum thyroxine and TRAb, thyroid ultrasound and orbital computed tomography. The first round of RT-PCR for the TCR CDR3 was performed with the HTBI primer set and the Qiagen OneStep RT-PCR kit. Most expanded thyroid clonotypes (frequency above 0.001) were also detected in blood, suggesting blood repertoires may reflect thyroid immune responses. Ophthalmopathy was separated from stable hyperthyroidism by a 13 V-J signature model, with around 90% sensitivity and 81% to 83% specificity obtained in cross-validation and 80%/75% obtained in testing. During validation, the model predicted progression to ophthalmopathy a median of approximately six months ahead of onset, with roughly 65% sensitivity and under 85% specificity. A discovery cohort of about 100 patients, about 40 with Graves' ophthalmopathy and 55 to 60 with stable Graves' hyperthyroidism, was used to find distinguishing TCR V-J signatures. An independent validation cohort of around 20 hyperthyroidism patients and 17 patients who later progressed to ophthalmopathy tested prospective prediction of ophthalmopathy. For training and testing, the 100 or so patients in the discovery cohort were randomly divided in a 7:3 ratio. In addition, the study compared T-cell repertoires in thyroid tissue and in blood from roughly six Graves' hyperthyroidism patients. Once sampling was done, hyperthyroidism patients were given methimazole at a starting dose of 30 mg daily, whereas ophthalmopathy patients were given high-dose intravenous methylprednisolone. The libraries were constructed in a second round of multiplex PCR and then size-selected and purified. Libraries were sequenced paired-end with 100 bp reads on an Illumina HiSeq2000. Raw data were processed with SOAPnuke, discarding reads with adapters, uncalled bases, mean Phred below 15, or no exact constant-primer or identifier match. High-quality paired reads were merged with COPE v1.2.5, and unique nucleotide sequences were defined as clonotypes. Clonotypes were aligned to IMGT TRBV, TRBD and TRBJ reference segments using MiTCR v1.1. Only V-J combinations with frequency above 0.0001, covering 99% to 99.2% of repertoires, were analysed. The TCS score was defined as F50 (clonal expansion) divided by E x V (chaos), with BLOSUM62-based TCRdist calculated between CDR3 peptides within each V-J. Welch's t-statistics and random forest reduced 450 to 600 V-J features to 10 to 15, which were used in a naive Bayes classifier (R e1071). Sample size was not statistically predetermined, and investigators were not blinded to group allocation. The paper describes TCR Vbeta CDR3 sequencing of some 130 peripheral blood samples, made up of some 40 ophthalmopathy patients, roughly 80 hyperthyroidism patients and roughly 17 progressor patients.

Specimen: peripheral blood mononuclear cells (PBMCs), collected at new diagnosis, from a patient treated with antithyroid drugs. The receptor comes from a young woman with Graves disease. Donor details come from another sample of the same person, matched by shared clones. This sequence uses TRBV7-3 and TRBJ2-1; the D segment could be TRBD1, given 6 matching bases. The DNA sequence reads TGTGCCAGCAGCCACAGGGATGGTGAGCAGTTCTTC. It is translated as CASSHRDGEQFF.